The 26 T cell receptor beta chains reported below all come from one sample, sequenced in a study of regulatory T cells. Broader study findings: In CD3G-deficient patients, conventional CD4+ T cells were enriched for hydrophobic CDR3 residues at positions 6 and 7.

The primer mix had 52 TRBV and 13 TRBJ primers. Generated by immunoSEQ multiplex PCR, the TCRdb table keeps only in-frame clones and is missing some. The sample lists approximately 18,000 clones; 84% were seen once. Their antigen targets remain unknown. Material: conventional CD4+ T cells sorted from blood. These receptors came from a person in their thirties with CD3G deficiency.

The CDR3 sequence is CASSPGPNYGYTF. CDR3 nucleotides: TGTGCCAGCAGCCCGGGACCTAACTATGGCTACACCTTC. The chain combines TRBV9 with TRBJ1-2; tentatively, D is TRBD1 (5 bases). Trimming removed 4 bases at V and 0 bases at J, with 7 bases between. The CDR3 spans 13 residues. The V gene's germline CDR1 is SGDLS and CDR2 YYNGEE.

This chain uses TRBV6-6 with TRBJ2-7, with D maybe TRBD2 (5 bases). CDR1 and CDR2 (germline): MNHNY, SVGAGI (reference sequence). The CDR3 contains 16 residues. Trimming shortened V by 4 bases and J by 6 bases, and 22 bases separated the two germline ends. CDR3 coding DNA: TGTGCCAGCAGTTCCTCTACCGGGGTGAGGGTAAGCGAGCAGTACTTC. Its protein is CASSSSTGVRVSEQYF.

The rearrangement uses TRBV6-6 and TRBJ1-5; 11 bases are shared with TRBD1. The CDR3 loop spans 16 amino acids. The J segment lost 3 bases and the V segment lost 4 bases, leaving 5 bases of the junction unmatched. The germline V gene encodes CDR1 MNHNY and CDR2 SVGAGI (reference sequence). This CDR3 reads CASSSRTGGINQPQHF. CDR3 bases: TGTGCCAGCAGTTCCCGGACAGGGGGCATCAATCAGCCCCAGCATTTT.

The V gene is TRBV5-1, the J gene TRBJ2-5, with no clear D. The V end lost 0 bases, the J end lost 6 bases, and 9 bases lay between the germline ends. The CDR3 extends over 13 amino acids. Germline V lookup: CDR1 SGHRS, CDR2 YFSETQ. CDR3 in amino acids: CASSLGGSKTQYF. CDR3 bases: TGCGCCAGCAGCTTGGGTGGGTCAAAGACCCAGTACTTC.

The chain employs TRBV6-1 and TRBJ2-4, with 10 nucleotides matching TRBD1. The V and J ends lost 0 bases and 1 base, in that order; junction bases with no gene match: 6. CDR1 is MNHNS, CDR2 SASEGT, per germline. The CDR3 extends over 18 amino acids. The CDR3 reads CASSEATGGDSAKNIQYF. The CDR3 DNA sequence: TGTGCCAGCAGTGAAGCGACAGGGGGCGATTCGGCCAAAAACATTCAGTACTTC.

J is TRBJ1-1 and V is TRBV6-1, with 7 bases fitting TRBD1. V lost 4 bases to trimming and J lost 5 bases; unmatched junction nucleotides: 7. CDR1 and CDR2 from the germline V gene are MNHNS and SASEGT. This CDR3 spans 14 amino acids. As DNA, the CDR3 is TGTGCCAGCAGTGTGCGACAGGGCGGGACTGAAGCTTTCTTT. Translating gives CASSVRQGGTEAFF.

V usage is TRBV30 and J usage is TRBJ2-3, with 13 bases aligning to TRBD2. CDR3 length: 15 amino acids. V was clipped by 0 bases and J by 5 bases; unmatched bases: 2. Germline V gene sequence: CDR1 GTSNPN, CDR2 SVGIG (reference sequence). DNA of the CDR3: TGTGCCTGGAGTGTCGGGACTAGCGGGAAAGATACGCAGTATTTT. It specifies CAWSVGTSGKDTQYF. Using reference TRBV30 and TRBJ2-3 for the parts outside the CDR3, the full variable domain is SQTIHQWPATLVQPVGSPLSLECTVEGTSNPNLYWYRQAAGRGLQLLFYSVGIGQISSEVPQNLSASRPQDRQFILSSKKLLLSDSGFYLCAWSVGTSGKDTQYFGPGTRLTVL.

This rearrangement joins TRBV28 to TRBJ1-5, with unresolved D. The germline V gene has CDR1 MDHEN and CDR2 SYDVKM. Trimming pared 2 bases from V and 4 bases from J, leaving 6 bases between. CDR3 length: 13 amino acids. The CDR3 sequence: CASSLVGNQPQHF. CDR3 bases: TGTGCCAGCAGTTTAGTTGGGAATCAGCCCCAGCATTTT.

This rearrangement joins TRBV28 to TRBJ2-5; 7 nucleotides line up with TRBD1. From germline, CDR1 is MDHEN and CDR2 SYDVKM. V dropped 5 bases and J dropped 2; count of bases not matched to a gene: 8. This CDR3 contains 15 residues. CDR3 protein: CASSRRTGLQETQYF. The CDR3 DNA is TGTGCCAGCAGTCGCCGGACAGGACTTCAAGAGACCCAGTACTTC.

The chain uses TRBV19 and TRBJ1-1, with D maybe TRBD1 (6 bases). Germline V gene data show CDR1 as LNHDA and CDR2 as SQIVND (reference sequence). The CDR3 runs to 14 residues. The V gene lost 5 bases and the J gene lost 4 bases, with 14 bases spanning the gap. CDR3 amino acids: CASSASRGGTEAFF. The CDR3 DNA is TGTGCCAGTAGTGCCTCTAGAGGGGGCACTGAAGCTTTCTTT.

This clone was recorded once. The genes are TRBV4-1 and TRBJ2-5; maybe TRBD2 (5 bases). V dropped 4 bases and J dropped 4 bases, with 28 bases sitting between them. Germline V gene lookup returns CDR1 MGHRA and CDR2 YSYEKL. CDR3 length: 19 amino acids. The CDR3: CASSPGMKRRGYYGETQYF. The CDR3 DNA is TGCGCCAGCAGCCCAGGAATGAAGAGGAGAGGGTATTACGGAGAGACCCAGTACTTC.

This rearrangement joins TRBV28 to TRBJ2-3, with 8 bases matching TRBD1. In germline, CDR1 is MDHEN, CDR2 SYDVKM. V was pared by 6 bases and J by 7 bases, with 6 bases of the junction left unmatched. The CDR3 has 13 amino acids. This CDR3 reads CASSPDRENTQYF. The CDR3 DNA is TGTGCCAGCAGCCCGGACAGGGAAAATACGCAGTATTTT.

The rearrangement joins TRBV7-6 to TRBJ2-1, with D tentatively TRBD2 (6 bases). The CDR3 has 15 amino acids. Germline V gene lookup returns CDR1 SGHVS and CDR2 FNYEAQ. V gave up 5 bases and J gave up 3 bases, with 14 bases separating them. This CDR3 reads CASSPGVADYNEQFF. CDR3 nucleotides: TGTGCCAGCAGCCCGGGGGTAGCTGACTACAATGAGCAGTTCTTC.

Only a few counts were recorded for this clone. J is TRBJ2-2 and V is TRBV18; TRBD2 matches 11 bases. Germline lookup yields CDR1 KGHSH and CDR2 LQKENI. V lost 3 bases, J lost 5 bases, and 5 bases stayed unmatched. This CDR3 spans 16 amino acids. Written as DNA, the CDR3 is TGTGCCAGCTCACCCCTAGCGGGAGGTGAAACCGGGGAGCTGTTTTTT. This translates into CASSPLAGGETGELFF.

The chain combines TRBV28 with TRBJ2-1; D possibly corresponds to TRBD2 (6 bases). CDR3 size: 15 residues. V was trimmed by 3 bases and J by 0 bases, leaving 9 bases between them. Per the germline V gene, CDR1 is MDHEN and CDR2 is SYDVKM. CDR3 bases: TGTGCCAGCAGTTTCCGGGAGCGCTCCTACAATGAGCAGTTCTTC. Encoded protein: CASSFRERSYNEQFF.

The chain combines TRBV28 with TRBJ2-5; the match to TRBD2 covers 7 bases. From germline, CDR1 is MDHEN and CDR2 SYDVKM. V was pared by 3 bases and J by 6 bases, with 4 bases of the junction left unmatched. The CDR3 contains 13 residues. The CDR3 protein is CASSFAGVKTQYF. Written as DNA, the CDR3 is TGTGCCAGCAGTTTCGCGGGGGTGAAGACCCAGTACTTC.

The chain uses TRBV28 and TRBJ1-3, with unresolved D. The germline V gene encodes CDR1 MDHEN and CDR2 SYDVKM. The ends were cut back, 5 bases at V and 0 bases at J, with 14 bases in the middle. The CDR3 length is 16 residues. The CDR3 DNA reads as TGTGCCAGCAGTCCGCAAGTTGTGAGCTCTGGAAACACCATATATTTT. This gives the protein CASSPQVVSSGNTIYF.

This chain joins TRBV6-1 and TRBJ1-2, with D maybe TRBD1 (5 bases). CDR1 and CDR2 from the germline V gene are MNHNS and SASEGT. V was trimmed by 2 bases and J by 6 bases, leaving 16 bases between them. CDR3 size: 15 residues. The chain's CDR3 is CASSENSGRGHGYTF. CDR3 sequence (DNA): TGTGCCAGCAGTGAAAACTCTGGAAGGGGACATGGCTACACCTTC.

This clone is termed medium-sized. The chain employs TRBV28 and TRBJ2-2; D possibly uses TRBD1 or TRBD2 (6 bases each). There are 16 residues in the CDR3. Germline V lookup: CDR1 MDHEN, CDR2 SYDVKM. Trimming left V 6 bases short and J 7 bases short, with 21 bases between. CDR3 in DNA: TGTGCCAGCAGGCTGAGACGGGCGGGACAAGGCGGGGAGCTGTTTTTT. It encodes CASRLRRAGQGGELFF.

The DNA for the CDR3 is TGTGCCAGCAGCGTGGGGACAGGGGGAACTGGAAACACCATATATTTT. It specifies CASSVGTGGTGNTIYF. V is TRBV7-9 and J is TRBJ1-3; 11 bases match TRBD1. Looked up from germline, CDR1 is SEHNR and CDR2 is FQNEAQ (reference sequence). Unmatched junction bases numbered 5, after V lost 5 bases and J lost 2 bases. This CDR3 comprises 16 residues.

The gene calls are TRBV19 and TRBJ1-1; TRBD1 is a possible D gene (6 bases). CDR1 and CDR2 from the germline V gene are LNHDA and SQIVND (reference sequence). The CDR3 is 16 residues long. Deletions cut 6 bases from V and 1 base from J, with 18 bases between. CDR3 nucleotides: TGTGCCAGTAGCTCCGGGGGGCCCCACACGAACACTGAAGCTTTCTTT. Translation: CASSSGGPHTNTEAFF. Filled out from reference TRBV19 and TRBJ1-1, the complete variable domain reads DGGITQSPKYLFRKEGQNVTLSCEQNLNHDAMYWYRQDPGQGLRLIYYSQIVNDFQKGDIAEGYSVSREKKESFPLTVTSAQKNPTAFYLCASSSGGPHTNTEAFFGQGTRLTVV.

The CDR3 is CASRPGQVITGELFF. CDR3 bases: TGTGCCAGCAGACCGGGACAAGTCATCACCGGGGAGCTGTTTTTT. The chain joins TRBV6-1 to TRBJ2-2, with D perhaps TRBD1 (6 bases). Germline V gene data show CDR1 as MNHNS and CDR2 as SASEGT. With 6 bases removed from V and 4 bases from J, the gap between germline ends came to 15 bases. This CDR3 spans 15 amino acids.

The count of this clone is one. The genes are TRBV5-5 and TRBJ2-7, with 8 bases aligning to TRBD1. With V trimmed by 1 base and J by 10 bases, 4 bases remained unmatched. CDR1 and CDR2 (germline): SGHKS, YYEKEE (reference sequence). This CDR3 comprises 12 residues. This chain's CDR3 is CASSLPGGHQYF. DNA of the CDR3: TGTGCCAGCAGCTTGCCAGGGGGCCACCAGTACTTC. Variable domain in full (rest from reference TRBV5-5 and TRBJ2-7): DAGVTQSPTHLIKTRGQQVTLRCSPISGHKSVSWYQQVLGQGPQFIFQYYEKEERGRGNFPDRFSARQFPNYSSELNVNALLLGDSALYLCASSLPGGHQYFGPGTRLTVT.

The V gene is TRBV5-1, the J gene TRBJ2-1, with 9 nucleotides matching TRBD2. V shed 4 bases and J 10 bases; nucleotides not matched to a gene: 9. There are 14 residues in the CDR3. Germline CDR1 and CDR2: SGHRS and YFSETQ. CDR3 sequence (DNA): TGCGCCAGCAGCCTGACTAGCGGAGGACGGGAGCAGTTCTTC. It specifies CASSLTSGGREQFF.

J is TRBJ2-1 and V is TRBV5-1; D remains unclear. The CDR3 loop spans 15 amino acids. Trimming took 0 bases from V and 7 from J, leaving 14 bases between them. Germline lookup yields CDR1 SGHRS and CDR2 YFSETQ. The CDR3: CASSLGTGRRNEQFF. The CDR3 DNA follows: TGCGCCAGCAGCTTGGGTACGGGCAGGCGAAATGAGCAGTTCTTC.

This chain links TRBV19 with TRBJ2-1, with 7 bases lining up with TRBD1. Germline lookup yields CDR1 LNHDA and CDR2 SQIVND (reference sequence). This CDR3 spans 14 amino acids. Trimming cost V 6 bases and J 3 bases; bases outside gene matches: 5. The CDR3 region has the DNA TGTGCCAGTAGGACAGGGTCCGGCTACAATGAGCAGTTCTTC. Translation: CASRTGSGYNEQFF.